This paragraph reports one TCR beta chain. The data belong to a study of blood T cell repertoires in COVID-19. Study as a whole: The United States, Italy and Spain supplied acute and convalescent COVID-19 samples.

V was clipped by 1 base and J by 7 bases; unmatched bases: 7. Germline loops: CDR1 MNHNS, CDR2 SASEGT. This CDR3 contains 15 residues. Repertoires were generated with immunoSEQ multiplex PCR, while TCRdb's copy carries only in-frame clones and drops some. The sample holds about 270,000 clones; about 88% are singletons and the top ten take over 10%. Sequencing was done on a sample of peripheral blood. The receptor's source is a woman between 65 and 79 years old with COVID-19, enrolled during active disease. This chain links TRBV6-1 with TRBJ1-2; 9 bases map to TRBD1. CDR3 amino acids: CASSEGTGVLVGYTF. The CDR3 DNA reads TGTGCCAGCAGTGAAGGGACAGGGGTTCTCGTTGGCTACACCTTC.